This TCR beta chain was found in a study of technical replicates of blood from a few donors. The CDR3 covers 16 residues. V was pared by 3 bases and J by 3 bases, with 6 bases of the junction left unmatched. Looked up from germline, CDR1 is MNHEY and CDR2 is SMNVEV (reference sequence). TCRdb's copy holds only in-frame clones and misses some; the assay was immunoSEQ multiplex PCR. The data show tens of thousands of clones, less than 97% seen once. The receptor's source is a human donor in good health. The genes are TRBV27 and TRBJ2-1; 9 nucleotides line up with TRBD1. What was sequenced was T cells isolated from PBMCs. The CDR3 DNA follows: TGTGCCAGCAGTTTCTCGGACAGGGGAGACTACAATGAGCAGTTCTTC. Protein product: CASSFSDRGDYNEQFF.